The sequence of this TCR beta chain was determined in a study of blood T cell repertoires in COVID-19. Overall study: Samples of COVID-19 (acute and convalescent) were obtained from the United States, Italy and Spain. PBMCs, B-cell-depleted T cells, or T cells were the source of the cDNA or gDNA that made up the material.

Original processing methods: Amplified reference gene primers provided the basis for estimating nucleated cell counts. Clones were sequenced by immunoSEQ multiplex PCR, and TCRdb holds only the in-frame ones, with some missing. V, J and clone size are those of that table, while D and trimming were read from the DNA. Among 300,000 to 400,000 clones listed, about 90% were seen once. The CDR3 loop spans 13 amino acids. Germline CDR1 and CDR2: GTSNPN and SVGIG (reference sequence). V was trimmed by 2 bases and J by 2 bases, leaving 9 bases between them. This clone was seen just once. In Seattle, patients joined the study during active infection and were tracked longitudinally.

The chain recombines TRBV30 with TRBJ1-1; tentatively, D is TRBD1 (5 bases). Sequencing was performed on peripheral blood. The TCR comes from a woman aged 55-69 years with COVID-19, enrolled during active disease. The CDR3 region has the DNA TGTGCCTGGAGTCGACAGATTAACACTGAAGCTTTCTTT. It encodes CAWSRQINTEAFF.